The clone carrying this T cell receptor (beta chain) was seen just once. Per germline, CDR1 SQVTM and CDR2 ANQGSEA. The V and J ends lost 3 bases and 10 bases, in that order; junction bases with no gene match: 11. The CDR3 has 13 residues. This entry belongs to a study of blood T cell repertoires in COVID-19. Study context: From the United States, Italy and Spain came samples of acute and convalescent COVID-19. PBMCs, B-cell-depleted T cells, or T cells provided the cDNA or gDNA that made up the material.

In the original analysis: Using reference gene primer amplification, nucleated cell counts were estimated. TCRdb's copy holds only in-frame clones and misses some; the assay was immunoSEQ multiplex PCR. From that table come the V and J calls and clone size; the DNA was used to work out D and trimming. The repertoire consists of about 190,000 clones, with roughly 86% occurring once and the leading ten covering approximately 5%. The gene calls are TRBV29-1 and TRBJ1-1; the match to TRBD1 covers 7 bases. The sample taken for sequencing was peripheral blood. The sequence derives from a woman in her seventies with active or convalescent COVID-19. The CDR3 is CSVEDRWGSGAFF. CDR3 DNA: TGCAGCGTTGAGGACAGGTGGGGGAGCGGAGCTTTCTTT. The entire variable domain, with the rest obtained from reference TRBV29-1 and TRBJ1-1, is as follows: SAVISQKPSRDICQRGTSLTIQCQVDSQVTMMFWYRQQPGQSLTLIATANQGSEATYESGFVIDKFPISRPNLTFSTLTVSNMSPEDSSIYLCSVEDRWGSGAFFGQGTRLTVV.